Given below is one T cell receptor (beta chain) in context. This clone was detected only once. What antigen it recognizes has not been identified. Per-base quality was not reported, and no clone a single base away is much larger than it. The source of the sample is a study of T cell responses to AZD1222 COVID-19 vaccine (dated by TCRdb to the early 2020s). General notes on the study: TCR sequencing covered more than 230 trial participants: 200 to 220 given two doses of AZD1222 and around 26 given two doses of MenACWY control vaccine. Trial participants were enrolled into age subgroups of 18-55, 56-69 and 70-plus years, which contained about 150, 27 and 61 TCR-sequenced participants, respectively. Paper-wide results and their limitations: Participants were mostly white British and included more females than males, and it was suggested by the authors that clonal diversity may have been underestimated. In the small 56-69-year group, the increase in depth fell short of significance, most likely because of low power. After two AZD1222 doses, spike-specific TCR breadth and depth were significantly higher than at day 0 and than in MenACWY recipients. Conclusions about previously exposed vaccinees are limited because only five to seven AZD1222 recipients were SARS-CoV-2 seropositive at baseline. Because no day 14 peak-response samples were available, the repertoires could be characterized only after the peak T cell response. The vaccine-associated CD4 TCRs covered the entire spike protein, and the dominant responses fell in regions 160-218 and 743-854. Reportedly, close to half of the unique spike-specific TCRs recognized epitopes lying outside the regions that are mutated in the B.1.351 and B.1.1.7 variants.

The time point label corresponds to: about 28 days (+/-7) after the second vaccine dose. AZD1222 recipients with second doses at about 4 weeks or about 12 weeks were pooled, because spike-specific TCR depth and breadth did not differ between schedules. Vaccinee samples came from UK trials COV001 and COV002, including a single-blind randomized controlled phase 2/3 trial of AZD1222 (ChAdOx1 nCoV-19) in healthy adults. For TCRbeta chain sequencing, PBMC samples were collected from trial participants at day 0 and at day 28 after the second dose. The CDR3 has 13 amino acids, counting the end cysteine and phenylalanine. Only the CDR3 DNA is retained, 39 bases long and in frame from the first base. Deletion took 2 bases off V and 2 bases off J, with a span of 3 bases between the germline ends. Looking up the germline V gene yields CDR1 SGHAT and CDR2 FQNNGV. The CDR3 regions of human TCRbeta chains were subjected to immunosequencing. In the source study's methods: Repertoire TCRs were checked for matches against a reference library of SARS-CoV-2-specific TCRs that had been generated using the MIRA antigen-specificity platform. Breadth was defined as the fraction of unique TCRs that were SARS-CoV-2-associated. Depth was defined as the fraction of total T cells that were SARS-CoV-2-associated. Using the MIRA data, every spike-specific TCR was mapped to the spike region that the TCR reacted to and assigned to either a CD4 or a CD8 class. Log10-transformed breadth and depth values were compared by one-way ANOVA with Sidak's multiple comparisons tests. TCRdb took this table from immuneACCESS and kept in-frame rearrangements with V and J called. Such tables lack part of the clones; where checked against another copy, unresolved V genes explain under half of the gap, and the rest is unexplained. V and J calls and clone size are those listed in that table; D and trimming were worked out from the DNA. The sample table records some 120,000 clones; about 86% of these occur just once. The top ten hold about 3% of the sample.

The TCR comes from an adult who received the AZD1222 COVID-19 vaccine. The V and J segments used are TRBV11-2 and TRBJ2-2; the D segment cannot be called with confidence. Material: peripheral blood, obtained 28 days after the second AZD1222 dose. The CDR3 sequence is CASSLINTGELFF. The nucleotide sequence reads TGTGCCAGCAGCTTAATCAACACCGGGGAGCTGTTTTTT.